Below are 5 T cell receptor beta chains sequenced from a single sample in a study of T cell clones after liver transplantation. Measured with immunoSEQ multiplex PCR; TCRdb has only the in-frame clones, and not every one. The sample has fewer than 65,000 clones; around 70% are singletons. The sequenced sample was CD4+ T cells from blood, obtained at the 22-month timepoint. All receptors come from a human patient who received a liver transplant. Some of the T cells might come from the graft donor.

The chain carries TRBV4-1 and TRBJ2-2, with a possible D match to TRBD2 (6 bases). CDR1 and CDR2 from the germline V gene are MGHRA and YSYEKL. V gave up 3 bases and J gave up 1 base, with 9 bases separating them. This CDR3 contains 15 residues. The CDR3 bases are TGCGCCAGCAGCCAGGAGGGGTGGAACACCGGGGAGCTGTTTTTT. It specifies CASSQEGWNTGELFF.

The gene calls are TRBV11-2 and TRBJ1-1, with D hard to call. Germline V gives CDR1 SGHAT, CDR2 FQNNGV. This CDR3 is built from 15 residues. Trimming stripped 1 base from V and 1 base from J, with 10 bases between. The CDR3 region is CASSLVRGKNTEAFF. The CDR3 nucleotides are TGTGCCAGCAGCTTAGTTCGGGGAAAGAACACTGAAGCTTTCTTT.

The rearrangement uses TRBV6-4 and TRBJ1-2, with 8 bases that match TRBD1. The ends lost 6 bases at V and 0 bases at J; junction bases unmatched: 6. Germline CDR1 and CDR2: MRHNA and SNTAGT. The CDR3 is 15 amino acids. Here the CDR3 DNA reads TGTGCCAGCAGAGATGTGGACAGGGCTAACTATGGCTACACCTTC. Amino acid sequence: CASRDVDRANYGYTF.

The V call is TRBV11-2, the J call TRBJ2-7, with 10 bases identical to TRBD2. In germline, CDR1 is SGHAT, CDR2 FQNNGV. V trimming: 5 bases; J trimming: 1 base; junction bases outside the gene matches: 11. The CDR3 covers 17 residues. For the CDR3, the DNA is TGTGCCAGCAGCCCCCCGGTAGCGGGGGGAATTTCCTACGAGCAGTACTTC. It codes for CASSPPVAGGISYEQYF.

This clone has only a few counts. The genes are TRBV18 and TRBJ1-1, with 7 bases lining up with TRBD1. The CDR3 consists of 15 residues. Germline CDR1 and CDR2: KGHSH and LQKENI. After removal of 0 bases from V and 1 base from J, the junction contained 2 bases not matched to a gene. Here the CDR3 DNA reads TGTGCCAGCTCACCACCGGGACAGCAGAACACTGAAGCTTTCTTT. Amino acids: CASSPPGQQNTEAFF.